The rows below give T cell receptor beta chains drawn from one sample of a study of monozygotic twins with inflammatory bowel disease. TCRdb reanalyzed the 5' RACE reads and collapses them to one entry per CDR3 protein, without DNA. In total, the table holds some 200,000 distinct CDR3 sequences. Sequenced material: blood. These receptors all stem from a human donor with ulcerative colitis or Crohn's disease, or a healthy co-twin of an affected twin (not recorded which). CDR3s include the opening cysteine and the closing phenylalanine or tryptophan. Fields, in order: V gene, J gene, CDR3 protein.

TRBV6-1	TRBJ1-2	CASRRDRDRGYYTF
TRBV19	TRBJ1-1	CASSASGIANTEAFF
TRBV6-1	TRBJ2-5	CASSVGQQETQYF
TRBV5-1	TRBJ1-6	CASGPGGRDNSPLHF
TRBV7-3	TRBJ2-1	CASSASGGIPTGEQFF
TRBV12-3/TRBV12-4	TRBJ1-2	CASSSNRGHGYTF
TRBV2	TRBJ1-1	CASSEGLAGAAEAFF
TRBV5-1	TRBJ2-3	CASSLEPATGGNTQYF
TRBV20-1	TRBJ1-2	CSARTPAGQGKGGYTF
TRBV20-1	TRBJ2-7	CSAHSRRNYEQYF
TRBV6-1	TRBJ1-1	CASSLEGWRQAEAFF
TRBV6-1	TRBJ2-1	CASTRDLVYNEQFF
TRBV6-5	TRBJ2-1	CASSYIQGAFNEQFF
TRBV27	TRBJ2-2	CASSLTSGGAYTGELFF
TRBV12-3/TRBV12-4	TRBJ2-3	CASSLLRRDTQYF
TRBV4-1	TRBJ2-3	CASSQPGQGSDTQYF
TRBV2	TRBJ2-5	CASRRTSGGKETQYF
TRBV5-1	TRBJ1-5	CASSGGPPGGNQPQHF
TRBV12-3/TRBV12-4	TRBJ2-1	CASTPGRRDEQFF
TRBV13	TRBJ1-6	CASRRRTGGNSPLHF
TRBV11-2	TRBJ2-7	CASSLRDRGHEQYF
TRBV7-6	TRBJ2-3	CASSPTGTSGDTQYF
TRBV5-5	TRBJ2-5	CASSSGILPTGETQYF
TRBV11-2	TRBJ2-2	CASSSSGTPNTGELFF
TRBV9	TRBJ2-7	CASSLRGQGNYEQYF
TRBV20-1	TRBJ2-1	CSAPRDVLNEQFF
TRBV27	TRBJ1-6	CASGRTSPNSPLHF
TRBV5-1	TRBJ1-1	CASTFASGQNTEAFF
TRBV29-1	TRBJ1-1	CSVPLSQGYTEAFF
TRBV12-3/TRBV12-4	TRBJ1-4	CATTRDYEKLFF
TRBV6-6	TRBJ2-5	CASSYGGGQETQYF
TRBV10-2	TRBJ2-7	CASSGWAGRSSYEQYF
TRBV6-1	TRBJ1-1	CASRTLYRQGPTNTEAFF
TRBV5-1	TRBJ2-1	CASSPTRQGAGEQFF
TRBV20-1	TRBJ1-2	CSAHLEARANYGYTF
TRBV24-1	TRBJ2-7	CATSDPETDSYEQYF
TRBV7-8	TRBJ1-2	CASSRNPLNGYTF
TRBV12-3/TRBV12-4	TRBJ1-2	CASSPTVRANYGYTF
TRBV9	TRBJ2-7	CASSVDPQSAYEQYF
TRBV5-1	TRBJ2-1	CASSLARHNEQFF
TRBV7-9	TRBJ2-1	CASSLLLEGYNEQFF
TRBV11-2	TRBJ2-1	CASSSNRGRRLHNEQFF
TRBV20-1	TRBJ1-2	CSASAFYGYTF
TRBV29-1	TRBJ2-1	CSTRSLSYNEQFF
TRBV3-1	TRBJ2-2	CASSQHGAGELFF
TRBV4-1	TRBJ2-6	CASSQNHYSGANVLTF
TRBV6-2/TRBV6-3	TRBJ2-2	CASSYDVAGAYTGELFF
TRBV2	TRBJ2-7	CASSEAPGWEQYF
TRBV20-1	TRBJ1-2	CSAKESPNYGYTF
TRBV7-9	TRBJ2-3	CASSSQRDGADTQYF
TRBV7-8	TRBJ2-5	CASSSLGALETQYF
TRBV7-9	TRBJ1-4	CASRGGIAENEKLFF
TRBV10-3	TRBJ1-1	CAISPVRGPTAEAFF
TRBV7-9	TRBJ2-5	CASSFAWETQYF
TRBV3-1	TRBJ1-2	CASSQRTGDGYTF
TRBV3-1	TRBJ2-7	CASSRTGSTYEQYF